This T cell receptor beta chain was captured in a study of shared clonotypes between healthy human individuals. Whole-study results and caveats: Naive subsets typically showed greater estimated richness than memory subsets.

In the sorted-subset replicate PCRs, around 220 ng DNA, roughly 29,000 T cell genomes, was used. Data came from immunoSEQ multiplex PCR; TCRdb stores just in-frame clones and leaves some out. The sample holds some 2,100,000 clones, approximately 96% seen once. Subsets obtained from CD4+ cells comprised CD45RA+ naive and CD45RA-negative memory cells. Trimming took 6 bases from V and 2 from J, leaving 14 bases between them. The CDR3 runs 15 residues. Germline loops: CDR1 KGHSH, CDR2 LQKENI. With regard to this clone: The antigen is undetermined. Other DNA sequences within the sample encode an identical CDR3.

The chain uses TRBV18 and TRBJ2-1; D is possibly TRBD2 (6 bases). Sample: naive CD4+ T cells sorted from blood. This sample's subset: CD45RA+ positively selected. This clonotype was sampled from a man aged 18 to 30 in good health. The CDR3 spells CASSPVAGTYNEQFF. In DNA form, the CDR3 reads TGTGCCAGCTCGCCCGTCGCGGGGACCTACAATGAGCAGTTCTTC. Filled out from reference TRBV18 and TRBJ2-1, the complete variable domain reads NAGVMQNPRHLVRRRGQEARLRCSPMKGHSHVYWYRQLPEEGLKFMVYLQKENIIDESGMPKERFSAEFPKEGPSILRIQQVVRGDSAAYFCASSPVAGTYNEQFFGPGTRLTVL.